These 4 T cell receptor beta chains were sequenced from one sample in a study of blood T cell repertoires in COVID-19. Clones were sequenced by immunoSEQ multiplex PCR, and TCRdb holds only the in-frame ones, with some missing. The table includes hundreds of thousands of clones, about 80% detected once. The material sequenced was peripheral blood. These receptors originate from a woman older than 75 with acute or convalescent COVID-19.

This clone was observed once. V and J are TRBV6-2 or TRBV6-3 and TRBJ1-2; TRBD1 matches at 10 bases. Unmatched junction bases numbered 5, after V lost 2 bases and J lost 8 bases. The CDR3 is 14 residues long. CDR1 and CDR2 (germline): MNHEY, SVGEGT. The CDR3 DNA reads TGTGCCAGCAGTTACCTAGGGGACAGGGGCGGCTACACCTTC. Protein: CASSYLGDRGGYTF.

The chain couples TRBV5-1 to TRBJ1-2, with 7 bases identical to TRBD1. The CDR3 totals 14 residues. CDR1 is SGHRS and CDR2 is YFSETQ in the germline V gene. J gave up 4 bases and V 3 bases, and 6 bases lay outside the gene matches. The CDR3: CASSSLEGAYGYTF. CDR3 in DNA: TGCGCCAGCAGCTCGCTAGAGGGGGCCTATGGCTACACCTTC.

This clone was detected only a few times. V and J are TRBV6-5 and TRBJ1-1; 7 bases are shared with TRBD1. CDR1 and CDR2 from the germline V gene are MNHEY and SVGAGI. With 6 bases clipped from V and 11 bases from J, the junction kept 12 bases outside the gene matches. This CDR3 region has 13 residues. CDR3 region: CASRSDRVHNAFF. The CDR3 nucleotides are TGTGCCAGCAGATCTGACAGGGTTCATAACGCTTTCTTT.

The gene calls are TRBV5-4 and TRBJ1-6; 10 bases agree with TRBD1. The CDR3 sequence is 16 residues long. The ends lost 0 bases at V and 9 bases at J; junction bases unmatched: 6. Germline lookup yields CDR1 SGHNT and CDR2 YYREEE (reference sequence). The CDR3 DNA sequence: TGTGCCAGCAGCTTGGCCGGGACAGGGGATAGTTCACCCCTCCACTTT. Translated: CASSLAGTGDSSPLHF.